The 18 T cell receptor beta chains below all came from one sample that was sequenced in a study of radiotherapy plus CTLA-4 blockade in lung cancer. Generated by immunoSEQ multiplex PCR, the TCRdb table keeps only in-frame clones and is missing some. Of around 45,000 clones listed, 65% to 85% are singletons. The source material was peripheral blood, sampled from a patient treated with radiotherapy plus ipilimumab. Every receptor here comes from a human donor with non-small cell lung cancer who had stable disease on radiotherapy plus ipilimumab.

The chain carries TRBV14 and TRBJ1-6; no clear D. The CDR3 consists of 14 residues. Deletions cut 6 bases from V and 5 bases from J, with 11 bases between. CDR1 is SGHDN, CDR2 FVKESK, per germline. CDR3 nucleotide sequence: TGTGCCAGCAGTCAGGAGCCTCATAATTCACCCCTCCACTTT. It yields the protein CASSQEPHNSPLHF.

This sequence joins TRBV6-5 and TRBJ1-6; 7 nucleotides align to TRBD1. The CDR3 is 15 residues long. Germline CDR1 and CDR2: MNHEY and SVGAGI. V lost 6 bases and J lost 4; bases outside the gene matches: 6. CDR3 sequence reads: CASSPTGQYNSPLHF. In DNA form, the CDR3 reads TGTGCCAGCAGCCCGACAGGGCAATATAATTCACCCCTCCACTTT.

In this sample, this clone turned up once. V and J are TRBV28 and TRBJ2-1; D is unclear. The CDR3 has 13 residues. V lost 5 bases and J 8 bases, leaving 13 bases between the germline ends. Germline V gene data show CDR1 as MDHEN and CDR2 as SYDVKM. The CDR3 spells CASSITSPHEQFF. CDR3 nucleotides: TGTGCCAGCAGTATAACCTCCCCCCATGAGCAGTTCTTC. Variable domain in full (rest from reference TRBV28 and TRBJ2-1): DVKVTQSSRYLVKRTGEKVFLECVQDMDHENMFWYRQDPGLGLRLIYFSYDVKMKEKGDIPEGYSVSREKKERFSLILESASTNQTSMYLCASSITSPHEQFFGPGTRLTVL.

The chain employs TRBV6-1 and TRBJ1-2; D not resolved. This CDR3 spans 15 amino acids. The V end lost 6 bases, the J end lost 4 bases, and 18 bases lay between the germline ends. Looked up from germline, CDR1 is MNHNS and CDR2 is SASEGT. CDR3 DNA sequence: TGTGCCAGCAGGACTGAACAAGGCCGGGGCTATGGCTACACCTTC. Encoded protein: CASRTEQGRGYGYTF.

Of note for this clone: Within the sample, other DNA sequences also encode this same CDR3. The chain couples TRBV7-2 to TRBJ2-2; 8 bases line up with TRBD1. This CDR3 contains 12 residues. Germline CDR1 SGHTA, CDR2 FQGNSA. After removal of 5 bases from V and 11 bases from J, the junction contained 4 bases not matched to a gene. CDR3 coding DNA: TGTGCCAGCAGCCGACAGGGGAACGAGCTGTTTTTT. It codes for CASSRQGNELFF.

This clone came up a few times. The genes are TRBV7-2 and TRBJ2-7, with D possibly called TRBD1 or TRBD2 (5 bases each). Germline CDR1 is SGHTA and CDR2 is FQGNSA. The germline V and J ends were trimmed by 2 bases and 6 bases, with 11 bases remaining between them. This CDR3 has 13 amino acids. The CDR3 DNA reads TGTGCCAGCAGCTTATTTCCAGGGAGCGAGCAGTACTTC. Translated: CASSLFPGSEQYF.

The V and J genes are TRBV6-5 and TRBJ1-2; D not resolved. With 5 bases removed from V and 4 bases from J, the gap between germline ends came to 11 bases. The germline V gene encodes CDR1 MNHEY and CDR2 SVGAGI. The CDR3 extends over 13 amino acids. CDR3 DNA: TGTGCCAGCAGTGGCAACAGCCCCTATGGCTACACCTTC. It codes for CASSGNSPYGYTF.

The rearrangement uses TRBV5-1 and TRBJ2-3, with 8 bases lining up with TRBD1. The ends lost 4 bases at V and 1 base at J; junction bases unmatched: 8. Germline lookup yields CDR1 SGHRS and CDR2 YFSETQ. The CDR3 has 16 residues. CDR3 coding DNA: TGCGCCAGCAGCACCGGACAGGGTTTACGCACAGATACGCAGTATTTT. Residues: CASSTGQGLRTDTQYF.

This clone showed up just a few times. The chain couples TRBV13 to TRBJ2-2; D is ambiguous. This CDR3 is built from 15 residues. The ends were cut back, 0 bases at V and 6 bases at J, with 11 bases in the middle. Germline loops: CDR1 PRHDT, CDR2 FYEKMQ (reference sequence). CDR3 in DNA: TGTGCCAGCAGCTTAGGACGAACGGGTGCCGGGGAGCTGTTTTTT. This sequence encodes CASSLGRTGAGELFF.

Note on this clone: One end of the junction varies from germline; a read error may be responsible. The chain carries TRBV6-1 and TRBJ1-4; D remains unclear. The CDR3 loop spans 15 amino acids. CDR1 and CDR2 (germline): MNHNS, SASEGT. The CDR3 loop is CASSEATGEVEILFF. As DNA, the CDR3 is TGTGCCAGCAGTGAAGCGACTGGGGAGGTAGAAATACTGTTTTTT.

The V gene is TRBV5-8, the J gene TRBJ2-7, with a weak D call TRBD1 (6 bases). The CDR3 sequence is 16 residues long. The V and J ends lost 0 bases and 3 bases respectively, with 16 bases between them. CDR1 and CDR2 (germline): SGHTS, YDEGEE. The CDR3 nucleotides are TGTGCCAGCAGCTTGGCAAAAACAGGGAATCGCTACGAGCAGTACGTC. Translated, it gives CASSLAKTGNRYEQYV.

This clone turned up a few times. CDR3 in amino acids: CASSYMSMLGNTIYF. The CDR3 nucleotides are TGTGCCAGCAGTTACATGTCCATGTTGGGAAACACCATATATTTT. The chain couples TRBV6-5 to TRBJ1-3; D is unclear. Trimming took off 2 bases at V and 4 bases at J, with 12 bases between the two ends. The CDR3 spans 15 residues. CDR1 and CDR2 (germline): MNHEY, SVGAGI.

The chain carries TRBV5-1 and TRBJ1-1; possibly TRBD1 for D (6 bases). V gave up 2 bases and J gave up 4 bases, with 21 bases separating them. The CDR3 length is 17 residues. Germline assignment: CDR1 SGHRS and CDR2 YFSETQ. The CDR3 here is CASSLGQPTGVSTEAFF. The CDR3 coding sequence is TGCGCCAGCAGCTTAGGGCAACCGACAGGTGTCAGCACTGAAGCTTTCTTT.

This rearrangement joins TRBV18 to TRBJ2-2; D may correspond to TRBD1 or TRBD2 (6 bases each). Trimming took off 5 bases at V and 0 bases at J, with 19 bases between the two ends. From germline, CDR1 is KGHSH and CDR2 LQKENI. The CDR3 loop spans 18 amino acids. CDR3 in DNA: TGTGCCAGCTCAGCCTTAGGTAGGGGGACTCCGAACACCGGGGAGCTGTTTTTT. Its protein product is CASSALGRGTPNTGELFF.

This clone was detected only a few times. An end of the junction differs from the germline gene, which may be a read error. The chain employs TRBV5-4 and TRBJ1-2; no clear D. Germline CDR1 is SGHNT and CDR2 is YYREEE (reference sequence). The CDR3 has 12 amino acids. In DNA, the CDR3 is TGTGCCAGCAGATTGGACGGCTATGGCTACACCTTC. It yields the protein CASRLDGYGYTF.

CDR3 protein: CASSYGPFNSGNTIYF. CDR3 coding DNA: TGCGCCAGCAGCTACGGACCCTTCAACTCTGGAAACACCATATATTTT. The chain is built from TRBV4-1 and TRBJ1-3; D remains unclear. In germline, CDR1 is MGHRA, CDR2 YSYEKL. CDR3 length: 16 amino acids. Trimming removed 5 bases from V and 0 bases from J, with 14 bases in between.

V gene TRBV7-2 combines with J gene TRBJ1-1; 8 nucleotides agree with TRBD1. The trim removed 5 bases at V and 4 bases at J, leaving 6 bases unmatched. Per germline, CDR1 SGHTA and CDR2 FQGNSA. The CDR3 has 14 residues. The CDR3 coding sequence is TGTGCCAGCAGCGCAACAGGGACAGGCACTGAAGCTTTCTTT. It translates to CASSATGTGTEAFF.

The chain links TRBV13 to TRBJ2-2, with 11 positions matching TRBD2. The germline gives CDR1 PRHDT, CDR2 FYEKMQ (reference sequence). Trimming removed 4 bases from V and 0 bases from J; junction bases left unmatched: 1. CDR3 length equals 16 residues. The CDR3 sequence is CASSYSGGANTGELFF. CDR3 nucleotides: TGTGCCAGCAGCTATAGCGGGGGGGCGAACACCGGGGAGCTGTTTTTT.